These 5 T cell receptor beta chains were all obtained from the same sample, sequenced in a study of molecular identifiers for immune sequencing clone quantification. TCRdb called the PCR reads again in MiXCR, with one record for every CDR3 protein. The sample carries fewer than 70,000 distinct CDR3 sequences, roughly 18% recorded once. Specimen: naive CD8+ T cells from blood, with Jurkat cell RNA spiked in. The subset is: FACS-sorted CD8+CD4-CCR7+CD45RA+ naive T cells. The origin of the receptors is a human donor in good health. Some libraries in this study had Jurkat cell RNA spiked in.

The sample holds many counts of this clonotype. The chain is built from TRBV4-3 and TRBJ1-3; D call uncertain. The CDR3 has 15 residues. The germline V gene has CDR1 LGHNA and CDR2 YSLEER. The germline V and J ends were trimmed by 0 bases and 0 bases, with 6 bases remaining between them. The CDR3 DNA sequence: TGCGCCAGCAGCCAAGACAGGCTCTCTGGAAACACCATATATTTT. Its translation is CASSQDRLSGNTIYF.

The table lists this clonotype with many counts. This rearrangement joins TRBV14 to TRBJ2-3, with a possible D match to TRBD2 (5 bases). The CDR3 runs to 17 residues. Germline assignment: CDR1 SGHDN and CDR2 FVKESK. The V end was cut by 1 base, the J end by 5 bases, with 19 bases between. CDR3: CASSQVRKRTDLDTQYF. CDR3 DNA: TGTGCCAGCAGCCAAGTCAGGAAGCGGACTGACCTAGATACGCAGTATTTT. The whole variable domain, remainder taken from reference TRBV14 and TRBJ2-3, is EAGVTQFPSHSVIEKGQTVTLRCDPISGHDNLYWYRRVMGKEIKFLLHFVKESKQDESGMPNNRFLAERTGGTYSTLKVQPAELEDSGVYFCASSQVRKRTDLDTQYFGPGTRLTVL.

The table lists this clonotype with many counts. The chain uses TRBV4-1 and TRBJ2-3, with D perhaps TRBD1 or TRBD2 (5 bases each). The CDR3 totals 15 residues. Trimming pared 5 bases from V and 5 bases from J, leaving 17 bases between. Germline assignment: CDR1 MGHRA and CDR2 YSYEKL. CDR3 nucleotide sequence: TGCGCCAGCAGCGACGGACCGATTGGGGGAGATACGCAGTATTTT. Translating it yields CASSDGPIGGDTQYF.

The chain combines TRBV21-1 with TRBJ1-5. TRBV21-1 is given as a pseudogene. The CDR3 consists of 16 residues. Here the CDR3 reads CASSKSSALSNQPQHF. The CDR3 region has the DNA TGTGCCAGTAGCAAATCTTCGGCCCTTAGCAATCAGCCCCAGCATTTT.

This clonotype was seen at least ten times. The chain is built from TRBV11-3 and TRBJ2-5, with 7 bases lining up with TRBD2. This CDR3 comprises 16 residues. The J segment lost 5 bases and the V segment lost 5 bases, leaving 14 bases of the junction unmatched. Germline lookup yields CDR1 SGHNT and CDR2 YENEEA. CDR3 DNA: TGTGCCAGCAGCCCCTACGCATTAGCGGGCTTCGAGACCCAGTACTTC. Its protein product is CASSPYALAGFETQYF. The whole variable domain, remainder taken from reference TRBV11-3 and TRBJ2-5, is EAGVVQSPRYKIIEKKQPVAFWCNPISGHNTLYWYLQNLGQGPELLIRYENEEAVDDSQLPKDRFSAERLKGVDSTLKIQPAELGDSAVYLCASSPYALAGFETQYFGPGTRLLVL.